This TCR beta chain is from a study of shared clonotypes between healthy human individuals. Regarding the study as a whole: Generally, naive subsets (rather than memory subsets) showed larger estimated richness. Around 4.9% of naive CD4 clonotypes were shared across a few donors.

An even split of each subset's genomic DNA across several immunoSEQ plates was performed. Some 30,000 T cell genomes (around 0.2 ug DNA) went into each sorted-subset replicate. Here immunoSEQ multiplex PCR was the method, and the copy in TCRdb shows in-frame clones only, minus some. The sample has around 700,000 clones, 60% to 80% seen once; the top ten hold around 1.8%. Germline V gene data show CDR1 as MDHEN and CDR2 as SYDVKM. The J segment lost 0 bases and the V segment lost 6 bases, leaving 3 bases of the junction unmatched. This CDR3 is built from 14 residues. Comment on this clone: The antigen is not known.

The chain combines TRBV28 with TRBJ2-7, with TRBD2 matching 9 bases. Input material: memory CD4+ T cells sorted from blood. The subset denotes: CD45RA-negative fraction. The sequence was obtained from a woman in her 30s in good health. The CDR3 DNA reads TGTGCCAGCAGATTTAGCGGGAGCTCCTACGAGCAGTACTTC. Protein: CASRFSGSSYEQYF.